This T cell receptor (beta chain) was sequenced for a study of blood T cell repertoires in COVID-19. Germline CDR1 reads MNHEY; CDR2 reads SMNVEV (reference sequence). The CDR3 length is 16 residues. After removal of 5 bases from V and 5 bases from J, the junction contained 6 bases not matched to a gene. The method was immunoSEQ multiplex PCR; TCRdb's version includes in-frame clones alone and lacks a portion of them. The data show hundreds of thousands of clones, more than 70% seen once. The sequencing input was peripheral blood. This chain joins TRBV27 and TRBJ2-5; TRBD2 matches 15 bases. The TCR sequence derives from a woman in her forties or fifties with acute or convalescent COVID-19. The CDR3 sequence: CASSPTGTSGGETQYF. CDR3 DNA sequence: TGTGCCAGCAGTCCCACAGGGACTAGCGGGGGGGAGACCCAGTACTTC.